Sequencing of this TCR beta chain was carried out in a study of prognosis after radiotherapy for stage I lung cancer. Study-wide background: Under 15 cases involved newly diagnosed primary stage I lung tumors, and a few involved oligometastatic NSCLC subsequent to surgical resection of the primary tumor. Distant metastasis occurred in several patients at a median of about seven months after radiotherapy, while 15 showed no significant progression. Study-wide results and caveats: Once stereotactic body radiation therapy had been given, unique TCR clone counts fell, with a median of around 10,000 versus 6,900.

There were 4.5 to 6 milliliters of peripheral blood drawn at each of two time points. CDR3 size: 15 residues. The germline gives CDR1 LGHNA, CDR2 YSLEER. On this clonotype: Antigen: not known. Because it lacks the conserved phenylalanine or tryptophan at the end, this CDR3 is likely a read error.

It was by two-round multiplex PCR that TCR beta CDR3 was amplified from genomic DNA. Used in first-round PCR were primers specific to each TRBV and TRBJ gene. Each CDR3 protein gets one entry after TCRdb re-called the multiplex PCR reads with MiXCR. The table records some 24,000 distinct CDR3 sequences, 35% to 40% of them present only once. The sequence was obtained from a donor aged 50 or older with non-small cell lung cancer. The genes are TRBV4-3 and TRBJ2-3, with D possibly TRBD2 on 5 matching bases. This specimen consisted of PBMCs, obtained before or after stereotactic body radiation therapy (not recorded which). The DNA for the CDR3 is TGCACCAGCAGCCGAGACTACCAGGCAGCAGATACGCAGTATGTT. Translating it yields CTSSRDYQAADTQYV.